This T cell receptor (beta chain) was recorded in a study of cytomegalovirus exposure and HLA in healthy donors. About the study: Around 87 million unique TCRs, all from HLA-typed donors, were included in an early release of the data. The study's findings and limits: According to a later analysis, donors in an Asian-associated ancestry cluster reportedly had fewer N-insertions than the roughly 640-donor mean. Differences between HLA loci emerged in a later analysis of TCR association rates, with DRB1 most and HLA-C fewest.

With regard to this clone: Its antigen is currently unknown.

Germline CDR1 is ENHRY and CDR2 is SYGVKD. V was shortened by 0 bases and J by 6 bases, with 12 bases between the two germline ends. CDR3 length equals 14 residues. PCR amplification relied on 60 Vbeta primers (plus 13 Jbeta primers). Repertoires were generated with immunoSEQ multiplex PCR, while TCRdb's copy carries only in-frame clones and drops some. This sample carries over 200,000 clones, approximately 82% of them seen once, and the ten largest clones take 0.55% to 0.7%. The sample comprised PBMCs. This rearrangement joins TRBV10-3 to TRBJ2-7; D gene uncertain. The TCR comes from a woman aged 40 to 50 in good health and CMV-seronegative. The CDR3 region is CAISESTSPGEQYF. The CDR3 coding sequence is TGTGCCATCAGTGAGTCCACCTCACCGGGCGAGCAGTACTTC.